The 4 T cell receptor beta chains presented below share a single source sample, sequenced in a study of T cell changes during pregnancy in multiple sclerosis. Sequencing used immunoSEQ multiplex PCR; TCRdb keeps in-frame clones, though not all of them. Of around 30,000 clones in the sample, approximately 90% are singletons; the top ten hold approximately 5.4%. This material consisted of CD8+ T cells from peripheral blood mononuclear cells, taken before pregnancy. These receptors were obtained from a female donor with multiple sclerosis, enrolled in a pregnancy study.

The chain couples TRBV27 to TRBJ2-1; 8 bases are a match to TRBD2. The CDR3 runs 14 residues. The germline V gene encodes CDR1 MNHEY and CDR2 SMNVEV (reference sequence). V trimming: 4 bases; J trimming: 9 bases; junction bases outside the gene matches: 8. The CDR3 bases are TGTGCCAGCAGTTGGGGGGTAGCGGGATCTGAGCAGTTCTTC. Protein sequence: CASSWGVAGSEQFF.

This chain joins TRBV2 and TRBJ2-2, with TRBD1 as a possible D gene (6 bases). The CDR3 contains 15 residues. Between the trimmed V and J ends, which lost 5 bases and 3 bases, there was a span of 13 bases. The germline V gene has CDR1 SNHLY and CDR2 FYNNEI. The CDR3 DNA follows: TGTGCCAGCAGTAATCTTCGACAGGACACCGGGGAGCTGTTTTTT. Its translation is CASSNLRQDTGELFF.

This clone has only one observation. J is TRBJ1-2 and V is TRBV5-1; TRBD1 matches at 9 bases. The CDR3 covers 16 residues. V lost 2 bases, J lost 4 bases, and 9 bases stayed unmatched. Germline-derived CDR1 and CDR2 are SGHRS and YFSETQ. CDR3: CASSFPQGAIGYGYTF. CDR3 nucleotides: TGCGCCAGCAGCTTCCCACAGGGGGCAATAGGCTATGGCTACACCTTC.

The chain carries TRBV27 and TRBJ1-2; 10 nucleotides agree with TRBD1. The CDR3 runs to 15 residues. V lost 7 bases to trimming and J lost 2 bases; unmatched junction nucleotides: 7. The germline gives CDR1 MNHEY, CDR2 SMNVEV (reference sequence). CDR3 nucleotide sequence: TGTGCCAGCAAACCCCCGGGACAGGGGAACTATGGCTACACCTTC. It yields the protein CASKPPGQGNYGYTF.